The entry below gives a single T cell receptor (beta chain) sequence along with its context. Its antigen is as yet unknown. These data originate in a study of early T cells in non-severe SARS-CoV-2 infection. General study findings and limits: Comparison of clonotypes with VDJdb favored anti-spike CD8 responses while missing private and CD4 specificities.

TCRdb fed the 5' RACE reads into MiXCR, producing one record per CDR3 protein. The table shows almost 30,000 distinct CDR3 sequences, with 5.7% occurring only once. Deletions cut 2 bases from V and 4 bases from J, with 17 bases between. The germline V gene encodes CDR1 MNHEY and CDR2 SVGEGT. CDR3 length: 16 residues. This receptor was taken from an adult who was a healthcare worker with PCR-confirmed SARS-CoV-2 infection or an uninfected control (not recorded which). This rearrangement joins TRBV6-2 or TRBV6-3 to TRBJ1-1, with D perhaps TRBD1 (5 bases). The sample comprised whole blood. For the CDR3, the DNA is TGTGCCAGCAGTTACCCCAGGGACCCCCTGGGCACTGAAGCTTTCTTT. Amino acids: CASSYPRDPLGTEAFF.